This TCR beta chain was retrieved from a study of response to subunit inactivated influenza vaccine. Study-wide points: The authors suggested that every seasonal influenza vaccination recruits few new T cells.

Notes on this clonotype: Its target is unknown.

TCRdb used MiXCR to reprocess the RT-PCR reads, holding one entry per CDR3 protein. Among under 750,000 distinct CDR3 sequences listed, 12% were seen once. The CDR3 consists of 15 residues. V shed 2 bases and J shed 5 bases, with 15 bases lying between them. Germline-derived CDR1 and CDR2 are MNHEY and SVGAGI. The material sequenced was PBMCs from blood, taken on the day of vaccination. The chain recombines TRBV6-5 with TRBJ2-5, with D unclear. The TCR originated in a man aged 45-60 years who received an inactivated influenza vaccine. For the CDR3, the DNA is TGTGCCAGCAGTTACGGTACTAAAAACGTGGAGACCCAGTACTTC. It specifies CASSYGTKNVETQYF.